Following are 16 T cell receptor beta chains from one sample sequenced in a study of STAT5B mutations in CD4+ large granular lymphocyte leukemia. TCRdb's table, derived via immunoSEQ multiplex PCR, lists solely in-frame clones and lacks some. Seen here are approximately 2,200 clones, over 70% observed once, and the top ten hold under 2.5%. The sample comprised PBMCs. The origin of the receptors is a woman aged 70-85 years with CD4+ T-cell large granular lymphocyte leukemia.

This clone is medium-sized. This chain uses TRBV10-2 with TRBJ2-3, with no clear D. Per the germline V gene, CDR1 is WSHSY and CDR2 is SAAADI. Trimming took off 0 bases at V and 5 bases at J, with 12 bases between the two ends. The CDR3 spans 15 residues. CDR3 DNA: TGCGCCAGCAGTGAGTCGATTAACCATGGAGATACGCAGTATTTT. Its translation is CASSESINHGDTQYF.

This clone was counted once. The chain joins TRBV19 to TRBJ2-5; either TRBD1 or TRBD2 may supply D (5 bases each). V gave up 3 bases and J gave up 0 bases, with 14 bases separating them. The CDR3 covers 16 residues. Per the germline V gene, CDR1 is LNHDA and CDR2 is SQIVND (reference sequence). DNA for the CDR3: TGTGCCAGTAGTATGGGTGCCCGGGGACACCAAGAGACCCAGTACTTC. It specifies CASSMGARGHQETQYF.

The chain recombines TRBV7-6 with TRBJ1-1; no definite D call. Germline CDR1 reads SGHVS; CDR2 reads FNYEAQ. This CDR3 comprises 13 residues. Trimming took off 5 bases at V and 1 base at J, with 8 bases between the two ends. The CDR3 sequence is CASSPYKNTEAFF. In DNA form, the CDR3 reads TGTGCCAGCAGCCCATACAAGAACACTGAAGCTTTCTTT.

V is TRBV5-1 and J is TRBJ2-3, with D maybe TRBD2 (6 bases). Germline CDR1 reads SGHRS; CDR2 reads YFSETQ. Trimming removed 0 bases from V and 6 bases from J, with 20 bases in between. CDR3 length: 17 residues. CDR3: CASSLGVYGRVDDTQYF. The DNA for the CDR3 is TGCGCCAGCAGCTTGGGTGTGTACGGGAGAGTTGACGATACGCAGTATTTT.

In this sample, this clone turned up a few times. The V call is TRBV19, the J call TRBJ1-5; 7 nucleotides agree with TRBD1. This CDR3 has 15 amino acids. V trimming: 6 bases; J trimming: 6 bases; junction bases outside the gene matches: 11. Germline V lookup: CDR1 LNHDA, CDR2 SQIVND (reference sequence). The CDR3 bases are TGTGCCAGTAGCCCCCCAGGGGGGCGGGGTCAGCCCCAGCATTTT. Translated: CASSPPGGRGQPQHF.

The chain links TRBV30 to TRBJ1-1; D gene unclear. Germline V lookup: CDR1 GTSNPN, CDR2 SVGIG (reference sequence). V lost 7 bases to trimming and J lost 0 bases, with 24 bases between them. This CDR3 has 17 amino acids. The CDR3 spells CASLINRVYKMNTEAFF. Here the CDR3 DNA reads TGTGCCTCCTTAATAAACCGCGTATATAAGATGAACACTGAAGCTTTCTTT.

The V and J genes are TRBV9 and TRBJ2-1; 9 bases fit TRBD2. The V and J ends lost 0 bases and 8 bases, in that order; junction bases with no gene match: 15. The germline CDR1 and CDR2 sequences are SGDLS and YYNGEE. The CDR3 is made up of 18 amino acids. CDR3 DNA: TGTGCCAGCAGCGTAGGCGGGAGGGTTTTGCGGCATGGGGATGAGCAGTTCTTC. Residues: CASSVGGRVLRHGDEQFF.

In its sample, this clone was seen a few times. The chain links TRBV4-2 to TRBJ2-2, with no clear D. CDR1 is LGHNA, CDR2 YNFKEQ, per germline. The CDR3 length is 12 residues. V shed 7 bases and J shed 3 bases, with 6 bases lying between them. In nucleotides, the CDR3 is TGTGCCAGCAAAGTGGACACCGGGGAGCTGTTTTTT. This translates into CASKVDTGELFF.

The chain joins TRBV2 to TRBJ2-3, with 8 bases aligning to TRBD1. J lost 8 bases, V lost 7 bases, and 11 bases had no gene match. Germline loops: CDR1 SNHLY, CDR2 FYNNEI. The CDR3 is 14 amino acids. This chain's CDR3 is CASTGTGGSGTQYF. CDR3 bases: TGTGCCAGCACCGGGACAGGAGGCTCCGGTACGCAGTATTTT.

V and J are TRBV6-6 and TRBJ2-3; D tentatively fits TRBD1 or TRBD2 (5 bases each). V lost 0 bases to trimming and J lost 2 bases, with 12 bases between them. This CDR3 comprises 16 residues. Germline V lookup: CDR1 MNHNY, CDR2 SVGAGI (reference sequence). CDR3 sequence (DNA): TGTGCCAGCAGTTACTCGCGAGGGGTCCCCACAGATACGCAGTATTTT. This gives the protein CASSYSRGVPTDTQYF.

V and J are TRBV5-6 and TRBJ1-2; D perhaps matches TRBD1 (5 bases). The CDR3 is 15 amino acids. Trimming took off 3 bases at V and 4 bases at J, with 16 bases between the two ends. Germline V gene lookup returns CDR1 SGHDT and CDR2 YYEEEE. The CDR3 DNA sequence: TGTGCCAGCAGCTCGTTTAGGGACGGAGGCTATGGCTACACCTTC. Translation: CASSSFRDGGYGYTF.

The genes are TRBV18 and TRBJ2-7; the D gene is possibly TRBD2 (5 bases). Per germline, CDR1 KGHSH and CDR2 LQKENI. The CDR3 runs to 12 residues. Trimming took off 2 bases at V and 4 bases at J, with 6 bases between the two ends. CDR3 sequence reads: CASSPGGYEQYF. The CDR3 bases are TGTGCCAGCTCACCAGGAGGATACGAGCAGTACTTC. The variable domain in full, with the rest retrieved from reference TRBV18 and TRBJ2-7, is NAGVMQNPRHLVRRRGQEARLRCSPMKGHSHVYWYRQLPEEGLKFMVYLQKENIIDESGMPKERFSAEFPKEGPSILRIQQVVRGDSAAYFCASSPGGYEQYFGPGTRLTVT.

The chain couples TRBV7-9 to TRBJ1-4; D may be TRBD1 (6 bases). Germline V gene sequence: CDR1 SEHNR, CDR2 FQNEAQ (reference sequence). There are 15 residues in the CDR3. Trimming removed 5 bases from V and 6 bases from J, with 16 bases in between. The CDR3 DNA reads TGTGCCAGCAGCGATCTCCGCGAGGGGGATGAAAAACTGTTTTTT. Translating it yields CASSDLREGDEKLFF.

This chain links TRBV5-8 with TRBJ1-2; D not certain. CDR3 length equals 14 residues. Germline V lookup: CDR1 SGHTS, CDR2 YDEGEE. Trimming took off 0 bases at V and 7 bases at J, with 13 bases between the two ends. The CDR3 protein is CASSLVPSFGGYTF. Here the CDR3 DNA reads TGTGCCAGCAGCTTGGTGCCCAGTTTTGGTGGCTACACCTTC.

The gene calls are TRBV9 and TRBJ1-3, with D perhaps matching TRBD1 (6 bases). Trimming left V 3 bases short and J 2 bases short, with 9 bases between. The germline V gene has CDR1 SGDLS and CDR2 YYNGEE. The CDR3 is 14 amino acids. CDR3 bases: TGTGCCAGCAGCGAAGGGGGTACTGGAAACACCATATATTTT. Protein sequence: CASSEGGTGNTIYF. The variable domain in full, with the rest retrieved from reference TRBV9 and TRBJ1-3, is DSGVTQTPKHLITATGQRVTLRCSPRSGDLSVYWYQQSLDQGLQFLIQYYNGEERAKGNILERFSAQQFPDLHSELNLSSLELGDSALYFCASSEGGTGNTIYFGEGSWLTVV.

Within the sample, this clone is medium-sized (0.01 to 0.1%). The chain has TRBV10-1 and TRBJ2-7; D is possibly TRBD1 (6 bases). Germline CDR1 reads WNHNN; CDR2 reads SYGVQD (reference sequence). The CDR3 covers 13 residues. Trimming took off 4 bases at V and 3 bases at J, with 10 bases between the two ends. CDR3 nucleotides: TGCGCCAGCAGTGGCACCAGGGGCTACGAGCAGTACTTC. The encoded protein is CASSGTRGYEQYF.